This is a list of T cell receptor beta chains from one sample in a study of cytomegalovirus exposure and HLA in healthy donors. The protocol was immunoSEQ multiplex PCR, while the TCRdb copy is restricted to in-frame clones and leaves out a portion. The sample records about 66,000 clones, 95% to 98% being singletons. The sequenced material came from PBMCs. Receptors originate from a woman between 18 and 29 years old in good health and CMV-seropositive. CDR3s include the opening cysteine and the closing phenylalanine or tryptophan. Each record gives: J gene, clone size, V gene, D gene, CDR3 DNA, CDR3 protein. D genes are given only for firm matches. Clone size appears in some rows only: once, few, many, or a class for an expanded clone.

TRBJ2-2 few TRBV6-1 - TGTGCCAGCAGTGAAATTAGCGGGAACACCGGGGAGCTGTTTTTT CASSEISGNTGELFF
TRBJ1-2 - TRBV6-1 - TGTGCCAGCAGTGAAGGGTCTGGGGCAGCACCCTATGGCTACACCTTC CASSEGSGAAPYGYTF
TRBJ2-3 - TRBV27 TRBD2 TGTGCCAGCAGTTTCTCTAGCGGGATAACAGATACGCAGTATTTT CASSFSSGITDTQYF
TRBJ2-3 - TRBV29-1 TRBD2 TGCAGCGTTGAAGGGATGAGCGGGAGGGCAGATACGCAGTATTTT CSVEGMSGRADTQYF
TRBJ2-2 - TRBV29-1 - TGCAGCGTCCGAGGCTGGCGGACGAACACCGGGGAGCTGTTTTTT CSVRGWRTNTGELFF
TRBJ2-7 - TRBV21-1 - TGTGCCAGCAGCAAACGTAGACTGACGTACGTTCTCGGACTCTCCTACGAGCAGTACTTC CASSKRRLTYVLGLSYEQYF
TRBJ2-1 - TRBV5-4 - TGTGCCAGCAGTTACGAGGCCCAATCTTACAATGAGCAGTTCTTC CASSYEAQSYNEQFF
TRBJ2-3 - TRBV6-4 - TGTGCCAGCAGTGAGCAGGGCATAGAAGGGGATACGCAGTATTTT CASSEQGIEGDTQYF
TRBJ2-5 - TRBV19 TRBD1 TGTGCCAGTAGTTCCCGGACAGGGCCGCAAGAGACCCAGTACTTC CASSSRTGPQETQYF
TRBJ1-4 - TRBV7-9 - TGTGCCAGCAGCTTAGGACAGTATAATGAAAAACTGTTTTTT CASSLGQYNEKLFF
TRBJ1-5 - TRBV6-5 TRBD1 TGTGCCAGCAGTTCAGGACAGGGTCGCAATCAGCCCCAGCATTTT CASSSGQGRNQPQHF
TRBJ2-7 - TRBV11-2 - TGTGCCAGCAGCTTATCTTCATTAGGGACACAGTTTACCTACGAGCAGTACTTC CASSLSSLGTQFTYEQYF
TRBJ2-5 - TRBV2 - TGTGCCAGCAGTGAAGCGGGTCTTAAGCGGGAGACCCAGTACTTC CASSEAGLKRETQYF
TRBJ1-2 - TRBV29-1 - TGCAGCGTTGAAGTCGGGCTGGGGGCTGGCTACACCTTC CSVEVGLGAGYTF
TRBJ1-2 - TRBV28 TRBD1 TGTGCCAGCATCGCGACAGGGGATGGAAGAGGCTACACCTTC CASIATGDGRGYTF
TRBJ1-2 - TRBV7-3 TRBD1 TGTGCCAGCAGCTTCGGACAGGCAGGGGTCTATGGCTACACCTTC CASSFGQAGVYGYTF
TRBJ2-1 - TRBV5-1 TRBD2 TGCGCCAGCAGCTTGGGTCTAGCGGGCCATGAGCAGTTCTTC CASSLGLAGHEQFF
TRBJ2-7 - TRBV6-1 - TGTGCCAGCAGCGCTGCACTAGCTAACTACGAGCAGTACTTC CASSAALANYEQYF
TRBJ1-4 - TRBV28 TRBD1 TGTGCCAGCAGGACGACAGGGGGCTTGAAGGAAAAACTGTTTTTT CASRTTGGLKEKLFF
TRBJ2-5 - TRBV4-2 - TGTGCCAGCAGCCAAGATCTTCGGGAGACCCAGTACTTC CASSQDLRETQYF
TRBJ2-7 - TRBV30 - TGTGCCTGGAGTGACGGGACACGCTCCTACGAGCAGTACTTC CAWSDGTRSYEQYF
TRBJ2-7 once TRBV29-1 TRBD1 TGCAGCGTTGGGGGGACAGCCACTAAGTCCTACGAGCAGTACTTC CSVGGTATKSYEQYF
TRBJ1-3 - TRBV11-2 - TGTGCCAGCAGCTTAACTGCCTCAGGGGTATCCCGAAACACCATATATTTT CASSLTASGVSRNTIYF
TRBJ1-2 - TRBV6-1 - TGTGCCAGCAGTGAAGGGGGCACCTATGGCTACACCTTC CASSEGGTYGYTF
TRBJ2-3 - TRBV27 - TGTGCCAGCAGTTTATCGGAGGGGATGGATACGCAGTATTTT CASSLSEGMDTQYF
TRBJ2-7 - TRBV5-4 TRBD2 TGTGCCAGCAGCTTGCCCAGCGGGGGCTCCTACGAGCAGTACTTC CASSLPSGGSYEQYF
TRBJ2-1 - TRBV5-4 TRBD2 TGTGCCAGCAGCTCCCCGACTAGCGGAACCTACAATGAGCAGTTCTTC CASSSPTSGTYNEQFF
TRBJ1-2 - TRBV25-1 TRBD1 TGTGCCAGCCAGACAGGGTCGCGGAGAGGCTACACCTTC CASQTGSRRGYTF
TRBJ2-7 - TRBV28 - TGTGCCAGCAGTTCCCTAATCGTTACCACAGGGGGCGGGGGGTACGAGCAGTACTTC CASSSLIVTTGGGGYEQYF
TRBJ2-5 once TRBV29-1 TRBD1 TGCAGCGTTTGGGACAGCTCCCAAGAGACCCAGTACTTC CSVWDSSQETQYF
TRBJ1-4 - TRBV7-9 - TGTGCCAGCAGCTTCCCCCCAGGGGATAATAATGAAAAACTGTTTTTT CASSFPPGDNNEKLFF
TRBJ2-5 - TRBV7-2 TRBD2 TGTGCCAGAAAAGGAAGGGACTACCTATTTGGGGAGACCCAGTACTTC CARKGRDYLFGETQYF
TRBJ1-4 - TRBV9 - TGTGCCAGCAGCACAGACATCACAACTAATGAAAAACTGTTTTTT CASSTDITTNEKLFF
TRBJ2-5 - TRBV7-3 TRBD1 TGTGCCAGCAGCGCGACAGGGACGGAGACCCAGTACTTC CASSATGTETQYF
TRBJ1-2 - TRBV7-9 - TGTGCCAGCAGCTTATTCCCGTGGGCGGGGCTGCCTGGCTACACCTTC CASSLFPWAGLPGYTF
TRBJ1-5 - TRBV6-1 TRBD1 TGTGCCAGCAGTACCGACAGGGTGGGGTATCAGCCCCAGCATTTT CASSTDRVGYQPQHF